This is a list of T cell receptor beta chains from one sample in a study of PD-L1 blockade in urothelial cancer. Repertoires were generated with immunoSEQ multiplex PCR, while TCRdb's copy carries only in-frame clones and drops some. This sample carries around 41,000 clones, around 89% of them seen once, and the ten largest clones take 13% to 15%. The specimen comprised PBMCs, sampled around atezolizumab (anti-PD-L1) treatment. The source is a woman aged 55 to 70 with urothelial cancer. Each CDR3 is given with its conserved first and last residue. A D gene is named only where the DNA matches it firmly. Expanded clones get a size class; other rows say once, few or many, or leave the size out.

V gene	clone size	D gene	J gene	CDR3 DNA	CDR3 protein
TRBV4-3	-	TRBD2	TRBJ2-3	TGCGCCAGCAGCCAAGATTTGCGGGGGGATACGCAGTATTTT	CASSQDLRGDTQYF
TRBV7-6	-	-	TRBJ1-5	TGTGCCAGCAGCCCCGGACAGCGCCTTGGCAATCAGCCCCAGCATTTT	CASSPGQRLGNQPQHF
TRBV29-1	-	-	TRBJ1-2	TGCAGCGTTGAAGTCACATCCGGGGTCCGCTATGGCTACACCTTC	CSVEVTSGVRYGYTF
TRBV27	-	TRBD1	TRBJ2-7	TGTGCCAGCAGTGGCCGGGACAGCATCTACGAGCAGTACTTC	CASSGRDSIYEQYF
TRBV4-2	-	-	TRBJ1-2	TGTGCCAGCAGCCCCGCTGAGGGCGCCTATGGCTACACCTTC	CASSPAEGAYGYTF
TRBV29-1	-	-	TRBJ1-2	TGCAGCGTTACCAGGCCTAACTATGGCTACACCTTC	CSVTRPNYGYTF
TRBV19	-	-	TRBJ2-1	TGTGCCAGTAGTATAGGCTACTACCGCGAGCAGTTCTTC	CASSIGYYREQFF
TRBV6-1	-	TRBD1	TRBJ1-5	TGTGCCAGCACTAAGTATGTAGGGGGCGATCAGCCCCAGCATTTT	CASTKYVGGDQPQHF
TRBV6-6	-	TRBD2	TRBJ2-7	TGTGCCAGCAGTTTAGCGGGAGCGAGCTCCTACGAGCAGTACTTC	CASSLAGASSYEQYF
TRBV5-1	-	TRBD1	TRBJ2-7	TGCGCCAGCAGCCTCCGGGACAGGGGGGCCGAGCAGTACTTC	CASSLRDRGAEQYF
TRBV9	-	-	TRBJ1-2	TGTGCCAGCAGCGGCCCGGGAGACTACAGTTATGGCTACACCTTC	CASSGPGDYSYGYTF
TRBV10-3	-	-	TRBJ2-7	TGTGCCATCTCCGTTTCTTCCGGCGGAGCGGGCTACGAGCAGTACTTC	CAISVSSGGAGYEQYF
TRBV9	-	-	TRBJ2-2	TGTGCCAGCAGCGCAAAGGGCCGGGAGAGCACCGGGGAGCTGTTTTTT	CASSAKGRESTGELFF
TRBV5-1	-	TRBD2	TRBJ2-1	TGCGCCAGCAGCCCGGGACTAGCGGGCGCCTGGAGGGATGAGCAGTTCTTC	CASSPGLAGAWRDEQFF
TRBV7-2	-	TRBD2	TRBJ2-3	TGTGCCAGCAGCTTAGTAGCGGGAGACGGGACAGATACGCAGTATTTT	CASSLVAGDGTDTQYF
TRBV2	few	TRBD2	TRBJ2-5	TGTGCCAGCAGTGAAGCCGGGGGGAGGCAAGAGACCCAGTACTTC	CASSEAGGRQETQYF
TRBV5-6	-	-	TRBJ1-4	TGTGCCAGCAGCTTGGGGCCTGCAACTAATGAAAAACTGTTTTTT	CASSLGPATNEKLFF
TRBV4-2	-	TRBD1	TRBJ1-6	TGTGCCAGCAGCCAAGAGGGGACAGGGAGGGGGTCACCCCTCCACTTT	CASSQEGTGRGSPLHF
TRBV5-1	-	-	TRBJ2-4	TGCGCCAGCAGCTTGGACAGGGCGAACATTCAGTACTTC	CASSLDRANIQYF
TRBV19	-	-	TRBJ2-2	TGTGCCAGTAGTCAGGGGCCGAACACCGGGGAGCTGTTTTTT	CASSQGPNTGELFF
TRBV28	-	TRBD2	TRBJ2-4	TGTGCCAGCAGTCCACGCGGGGGTGGGACAAACATTCAGTACTTC	CASSPRGGGTNIQYF
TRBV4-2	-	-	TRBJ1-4	TGTGCCAGCAGCTCGGACTATCCTCCTACCACAACTAATGAAAAACTGTTTTTT	CASSSDYPPTTTNEKLFF
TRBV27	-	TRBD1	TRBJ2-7	TGTGCCAGCACTACCGGGACAGGGGGTAACGAGCAGTACTTC	CASTTGTGGNEQYF
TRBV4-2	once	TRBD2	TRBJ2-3	TGTGCCAGCAGCCAAGATCCTAGCGGAAGCACAGATACGCAGTATTTT	CASSQDPSGSTDTQYF
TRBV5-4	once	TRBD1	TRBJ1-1	TGTGCCAGCAGCGGGACAGGGGGCTTAGAAGCTTTCTTT	CASSGTGGLEAFF
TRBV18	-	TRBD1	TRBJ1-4	TGTGCCAGCTCACCGGAAACGGACAGGCCGGGGGAAAAACTGTTTTTT	CASSPETDRPGEKLFF
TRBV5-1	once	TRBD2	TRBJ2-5	TGCGCCAGCAGCTTTAGCGGGGGGCAAGAGACCCAGTACTTC	CASSFSGGQETQYF
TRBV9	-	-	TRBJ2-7	TGTGCCAGCAGCGTAGGAGCGTTCACCTACGAGCAGTACTTC	CASSVGAFTYEQYF
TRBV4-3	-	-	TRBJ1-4	TGCGCCAGCAGTTACCAGGCGCAGGTGGTTAATGAAAAACTGTTTTTT	CASSYQAQVVNEKLFF
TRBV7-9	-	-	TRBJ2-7	TGTGCCAGCAGCTTAACGACAGGACTGCCCTACGAGCAGTACTTC	CASSLTTGLPYEQYF
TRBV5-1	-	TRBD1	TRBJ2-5	TGCGCCAGCAGCTTGATGGGACAGCGCCAAGAGACCCAGTACTTC	CASSLMGQRQETQYF
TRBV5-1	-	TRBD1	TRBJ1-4	TGCGCCAGCAGCTTGGCTACAGGGGCAACTAATGAAAAACTGTTTTTT	CASSLATGATNEKLFF
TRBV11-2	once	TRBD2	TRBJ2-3	TGTGCCAGCAGCTTAGTAGCGGGAGGGCCCATTTGGACAGATACGCAGTATTTT	CASSLVAGGPIWTDTQYF
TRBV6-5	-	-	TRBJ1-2	TGTGCCAGCAGTAGGGGCAGAGTTGGAGGCTACACCTTC	CASSRGRVGGYTF
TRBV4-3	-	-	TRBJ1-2	TGCGCCAGCAGCCAAGAGCCAGGGTATGGCTACACCTTC	CASSQEPGYGYTF